This is a list of T cell receptor beta chains from one sample in a study of T cell changes during pregnancy in multiple sclerosis. The protocol was immunoSEQ multiplex PCR, while the TCRdb copy is restricted to in-frame clones and leaves out a portion. The sample includes more than 15,000 clones, 88% seen only once; the top ten take approximately 1.4%. The sample consisted of CD4+ T cells from peripheral blood mononuclear cells, taken in the first trimester of pregnancy. The origin of the receptors is a female donor in good health, enrolled as a control in a pregnancy study. CDR3s include the opening cysteine and the closing phenylalanine or tryptophan. The order of the fields is CDR3 length, D gene, clone size, J gene, V gene, CDR3 DNA, CDR3 protein. The D gene is left open where the match is weak. The listing skips clone size in some rows; elsewhere it reads once, few, many or a size class.

len: 13; d_gene: -; abundance: -; j_gene: TRBJ2-2; v_gene: TRBV5-5; CDR3nt: TGTGCCAGCAGCCTACTAGCTACCGGGGAGCTGTTTTTT; CDR3aa: CASSLLATGELFF
len: 14; d_gene: -; abundance: -; j_gene: TRBJ1-2; v_gene: TRBV7-8; CDR3nt: TGTGCCAGCAGCTTAGATAGGCGCGGGTATGGCTACACCTTC; CDR3aa: CASSLDRRGYGYTF
len: 18; d_gene: TRBD2; abundance: -; j_gene: TRBJ2-7; v_gene: TRBV5-1; CDR3nt: TGCGCCAGCAGCGGGGGACTAGCGGGAGGGCCGAATTCCTACGAGCAGTACTTC; CDR3aa: CASSGGLAGGPNSYEQYF
len: 11; d_gene: -; abundance: -; j_gene: TRBJ1-2; v_gene: TRBV25-1; CDR3nt: TGTGCCAGCAGTGAGACAGCTGGCTACACCTTC; CDR3aa: CASSETAGYTF
len: 18; d_gene: TRBD1; abundance: -; j_gene: TRBJ1-1; v_gene: TRBV5-1; CDR3nt: TGCGCCAGCAGCAGAGAGCACTTAATTGGACAGGGGGCAGGGGAAGCTTTCTTT; CDR3aa: CASSREHLIGQGAGEAFF
len: 14; d_gene: -; abundance: -; j_gene: TRBJ2-7; v_gene: TRBV10-3; CDR3nt: TGTGCCATCAGTGAGTCTCCCAGCTCCTACGAGCAGTACTTC; CDR3aa: CAISESPSSYEQYF
len: 16; d_gene: -; abundance: -; j_gene: TRBJ1-6; v_gene: TRBV4-1; CDR3nt: TGCGCCAGCAGCCAAGAGGCCCAGGCAGGGAAATCACCCCTCCACTTT; CDR3aa: CASSQEAQAGKSPLHF
len: 14; d_gene: TRBD1; abundance: -; j_gene: TRBJ1-4; v_gene: TRBV5-1; CDR3nt: TGCGCCAGCGGCAACAGGGGGCTGGGGGAAAAACTGTTTTTT; CDR3aa: CASGNRGLGEKLFF
len: 13; d_gene: -; abundance: -; j_gene: TRBJ2-7; v_gene: TRBV4-3; CDR3nt: TGCGCCAGCAGCCAAACGAACGAGTACGAGCAGTACTTC; CDR3aa: CASSQTNEYEQYF
len: 16; d_gene: TRBD2; abundance: -; j_gene: TRBJ2-2; v_gene: TRBV4-2; CDR3nt: TGTGCCAGCAGCCAAGAGGCTAGCGGGAACACCGGGGAGCTGTTTTTT; CDR3aa: CASSQEASGNTGELFF
len: 15; d_gene: TRBD1; abundance: -; j_gene: TRBJ2-7; v_gene: TRBV2; CDR3nt: TGTGCCAGCAGACCAGACAGGGGGAGGTCCTACGAGCAGTACTTC; CDR3aa: CASRPDRGRSYEQYF
len: 15; d_gene: -; abundance: -; j_gene: TRBJ2-5; v_gene: TRBV6-5; CDR3nt: TGTGCCAGCAGACCGGACAAGGGCGCCCAAGAGACCCAGTACTTC; CDR3aa: CASRPDKGAQETQYF
len: 8; d_gene: -; abundance: once; j_gene: TRBJ2-3; v_gene: TRBV7-9; CDR3nt: TGTGCCAGCAGCCTTCAGTATTTT; CDR3aa: CASSLQYF
len: 12; d_gene: -; abundance: -; j_gene: TRBJ2-1; v_gene: TRBV6-1; CDR3nt: TGTGCCAGCAGTGAACAGGGGGGTGAGCAGTTCTTC; CDR3aa: CASSEQGGEQFF
len: 14; d_gene: TRBD2; abundance: once; j_gene: TRBJ2-1; v_gene: TRBV10-3; CDR3nt: TGTGCCATCAGGGGACTAGCGGGAGGACATGAGCAGTTCTTC; CDR3aa: CAIRGLAGGHEQFF
len: 15; d_gene: TRBD1; abundance: -; j_gene: TRBJ1-6; v_gene: TRBV5-6; CDR3nt: TGTGCCAGCAGCTTGAGGGGGCCTTGGGATTCACCCCTCCACTTT; CDR3aa: CASSLRGPWDSPLHF
len: 15; d_gene: TRBD1; abundance: -; j_gene: TRBJ1-2; v_gene: TRBV5-4; CDR3nt: TGTGCCAGCAGCTTGGGGGGGGGACAGGGGCTTGGCTACACCTTC; CDR3aa: CASSLGGGQGLGYTF
len: 18; d_gene: TRBD2; abundance: -; j_gene: TRBJ2-2; v_gene: TRBV5-1; CDR3nt: TGCGCCAGCAGCTTTACTATAGCGGGAGGTTCGGACACCGGGGAGCTGTTTTTT; CDR3aa: CASSFTIAGGSDTGELFF
len: 12; d_gene: TRBD1; abundance: once; j_gene: TRBJ2-7; v_gene: TRBV19; CDR3nt: TGTGCCACCCGGACAGGAAATCTCGAGCAGTACTTC; CDR3aa: CATRTGNLEQYF
len: 16; d_gene: TRBD1; abundance: -; j_gene: TRBJ1-5; v_gene: TRBV15; CDR3nt: TGTGCCACCAGCAGCCCATTACAGGGGCCGAATCAGCCCCAGCATTTT; CDR3aa: CATSSPLQGPNQPQHF
len: 14; d_gene: -; abundance: -; j_gene: TRBJ1-1; v_gene: TRBV18; CDR3nt: TGTGCCAGCTCACCCGGACAGACGAACACTGAAGCTTTCTTT; CDR3aa: CASSPGQTNTEAFF
len: 16; d_gene: TRBD2; abundance: -; j_gene: TRBJ2-7; v_gene: TRBV7-2; CDR3nt: TGTGCCAGCAGCTTAGAAGGGTCTAGCGGGGTCTACGAGCAGTACTTC; CDR3aa: CASSLEGSSGVYEQYF
len: 15; d_gene: -; abundance: -; j_gene: TRBJ1-1; v_gene: TRBV7-2; CDR3nt: TGTGCCAGCAGCTTAGGACAGTGGGGGAACACTGAAGCTTTCTTT; CDR3aa: CASSLGQWGNTEAFF
len: 14; d_gene: -; abundance: -; j_gene: TRBJ2-2; v_gene: TRBV19; CDR3nt: TGTGCCAGTAGTAGCGGATCGAACACCGGGGAGCTGTTTTTT; CDR3aa: CASSSGSNTGELFF
len: 15; d_gene: -; abundance: few; j_gene: TRBJ1-1; v_gene: TRBV29-1; CDR3nt: TGCAGCGTTGAACCAATCGGGAGCGGGAGCACTGAAGCTTTCTTT; CDR3aa: CSVEPIGSGSTEAFF
len: 15; d_gene: -; abundance: -; j_gene: TRBJ1-5; v_gene: TRBV5-5; CDR3nt: TGTGCCAGCAGCTTGCTCCTGGTCGGGAATCAGCCCCAGCATTTT; CDR3aa: CASSLLLVGNQPQHF
len: 13; d_gene: TRBD1; abundance: once; j_gene: TRBJ1-2; v_gene: TRBV5-1; CDR3nt: TGCGCCAGCAGCTCCGGAGGACAGGCTGGCTACACCTTC; CDR3aa: CASSSGGQAGYTF
len: 15; d_gene: -; abundance: -; j_gene: TRBJ1-5; v_gene: TRBV27; CDR3nt: TGTGCCAGCAGTTTGTCCCAGGGCGGCAATCAGCCCCAGCATTTT; CDR3aa: CASSLSQGGNQPQHF
len: 15; d_gene: TRBD1; abundance: once; j_gene: TRBJ2-7; v_gene: TRBV18; CDR3nt: TGTGCCAGCTCAGAACCGGGACAGGGGTCCTACGAGCAGTACTTC; CDR3aa: CASSEPGQGSYEQYF
len: 14; d_gene: -; abundance: -; j_gene: TRBJ1-3; v_gene: TRBV9; CDR3nt: TGTGCCAGCAGCGTAGGAGACATCGGAAACACCATATATTTT; CDR3aa: CASSVGDIGNTIYF
len: 16; d_gene: TRBD1; abundance: once; j_gene: TRBJ1-2; v_gene: TRBV2; CDR3nt: TGTGCCAGCAGTGAAACCCGACAGGGGATTAACTATGGCTACACCTTC; CDR3aa: CASSETRQGINYGYTF
len: 14; d_gene: TRBD1; abundance: few; j_gene: TRBJ1-5; v_gene: TRBV7-9; CDR3nt: TGTGCCAGCAGCCTGGGACAGGGAGGTCAGCCCCAGCATTTT; CDR3aa: CASSLGQGGQPQHF
len: 14; d_gene: TRBD2; abundance: -; j_gene: TRBJ2-7; v_gene: TRBV28; CDR3nt: TGTGCCAGCACTCGAGCGGGGACTTCCTACGAGCAGTACTTC; CDR3aa: CASTRAGTSYEQYF
len: 14; d_gene: -; abundance: -; j_gene: TRBJ1-1; v_gene: TRBV4-1; CDR3nt: TGCGCCAGCAGCCAACCCAGGGCGAACACTGAAGCTTTCTTT; CDR3aa: CASSQPRANTEAFF
len: 18; d_gene: -; abundance: -; j_gene: TRBJ2-6; v_gene: TRBV19; CDR3nt: TGTGCCAGTAGTACTCAGACAGGGACTCGCTCTGGGGCCAACGTCCTGACTTTC; CDR3aa: CASSTQTGTRSGANVLTF